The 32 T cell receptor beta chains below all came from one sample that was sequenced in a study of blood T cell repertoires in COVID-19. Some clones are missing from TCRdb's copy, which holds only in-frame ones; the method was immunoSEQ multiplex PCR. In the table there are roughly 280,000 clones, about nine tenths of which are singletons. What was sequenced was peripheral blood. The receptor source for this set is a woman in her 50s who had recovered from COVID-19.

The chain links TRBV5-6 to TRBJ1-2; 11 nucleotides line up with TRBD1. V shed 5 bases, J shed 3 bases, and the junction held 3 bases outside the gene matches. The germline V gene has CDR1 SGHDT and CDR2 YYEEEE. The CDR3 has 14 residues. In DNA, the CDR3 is TGTGCCAGCAGTCGGACAGGGGGCGACTATGGCTACACCTTC. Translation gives CASSRTGGDYGYTF.

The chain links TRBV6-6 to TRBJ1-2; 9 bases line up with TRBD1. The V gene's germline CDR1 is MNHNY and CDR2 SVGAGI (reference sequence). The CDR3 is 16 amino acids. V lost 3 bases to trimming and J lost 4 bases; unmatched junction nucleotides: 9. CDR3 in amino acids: CASSYLPDRGGYGYTF. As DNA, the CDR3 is TGTGCCAGCAGTTATTTGCCGGACAGGGGTGGCTATGGCTACACCTTC.

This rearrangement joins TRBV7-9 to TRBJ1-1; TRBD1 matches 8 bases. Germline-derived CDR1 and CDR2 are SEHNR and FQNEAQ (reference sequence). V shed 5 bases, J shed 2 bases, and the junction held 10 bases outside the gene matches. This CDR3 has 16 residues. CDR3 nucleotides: TGTGCCAGCAGCCGAGTACCGGGACAGGTTAACACTGAAGCTTTCTTT. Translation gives CASSRVPGQVNTEAFF.

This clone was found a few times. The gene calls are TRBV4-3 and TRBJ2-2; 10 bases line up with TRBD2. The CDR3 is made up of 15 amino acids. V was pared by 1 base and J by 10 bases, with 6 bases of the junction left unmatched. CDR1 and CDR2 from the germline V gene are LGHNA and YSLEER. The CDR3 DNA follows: TGCGCCAGCAGCCAAGCTGAGCGGGAGGGGGAGGAGCTGTTTTTT. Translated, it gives CASSQAEREGEELFF.

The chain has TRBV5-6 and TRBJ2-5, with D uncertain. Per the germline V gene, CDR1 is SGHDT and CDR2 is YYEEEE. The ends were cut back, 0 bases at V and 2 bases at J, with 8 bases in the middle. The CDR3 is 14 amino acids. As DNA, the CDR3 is TGTGCCAGCAGCTTGGGGCTGCCTCAAGAGACCCAGTACTTC. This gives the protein CASSLGLPQETQYF.

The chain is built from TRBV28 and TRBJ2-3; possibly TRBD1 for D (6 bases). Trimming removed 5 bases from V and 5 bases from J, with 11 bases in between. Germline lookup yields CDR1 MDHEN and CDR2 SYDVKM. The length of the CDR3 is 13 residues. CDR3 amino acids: CASSLQGIDTQYF. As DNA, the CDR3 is TGTGCCAGCAGTCTTCAGGGGATAGATACGCAGTATTTT. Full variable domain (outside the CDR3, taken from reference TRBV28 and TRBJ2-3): DVKVTQSSRYLVKRTGEKVFLECVQDMDHENMFWYRQDPGLGLRLIYFSYDVKMKEKGDIPEGYSVSREKKERFSLILESASTNQTSMYLCASSLQGIDTQYFGPGTRLTVL.

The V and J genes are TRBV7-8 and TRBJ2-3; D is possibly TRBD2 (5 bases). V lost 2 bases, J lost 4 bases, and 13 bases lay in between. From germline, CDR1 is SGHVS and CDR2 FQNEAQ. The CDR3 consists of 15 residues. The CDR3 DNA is TGTGCCAGCAGCTTAACGGGAAGTTTTCCAGATACGCAGTATTTT. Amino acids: CASSLTGSFPDTQYF.

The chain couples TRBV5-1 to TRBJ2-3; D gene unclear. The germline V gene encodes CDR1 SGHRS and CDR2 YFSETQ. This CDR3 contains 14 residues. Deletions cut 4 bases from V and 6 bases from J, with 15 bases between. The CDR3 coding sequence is TGCGCCAGCAGCCTCCAGAACGCGGTGGATACGCAGTATTTT. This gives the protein CASSLQNAVDTQYF.

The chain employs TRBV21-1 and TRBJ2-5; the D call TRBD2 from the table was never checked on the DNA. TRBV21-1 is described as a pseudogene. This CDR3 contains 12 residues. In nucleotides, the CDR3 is TGTGCCAGCAGCAACGGGTCAGAGACCCAGTACTTC. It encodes CASSNGSETQYF.

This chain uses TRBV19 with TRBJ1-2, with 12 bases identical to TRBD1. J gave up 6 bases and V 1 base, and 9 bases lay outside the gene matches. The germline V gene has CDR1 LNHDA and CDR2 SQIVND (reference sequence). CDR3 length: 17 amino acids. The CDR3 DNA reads TGTGCCAGTAGTATAGCCCCGGGACAGGGGGCGAGGAATGGCTACACCTTC. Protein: CASSIAPGQGARNGYTF.

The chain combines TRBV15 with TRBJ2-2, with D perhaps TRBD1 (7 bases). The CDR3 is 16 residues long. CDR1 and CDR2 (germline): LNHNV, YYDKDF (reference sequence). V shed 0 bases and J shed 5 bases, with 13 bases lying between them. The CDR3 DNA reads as TGTGCCACCAGCAGAGATCGGCAGGGGGGAACCGGGGAGCTGTTTTTT. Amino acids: CATSRDRQGGTGELFF.

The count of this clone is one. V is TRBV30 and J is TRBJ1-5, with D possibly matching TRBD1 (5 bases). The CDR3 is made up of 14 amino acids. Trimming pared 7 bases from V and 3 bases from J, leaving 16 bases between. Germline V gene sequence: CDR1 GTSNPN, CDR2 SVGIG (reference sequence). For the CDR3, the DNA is TGTGCCTCCAACCTAGACAGAATCAATCAGCCCCAGCATTTT. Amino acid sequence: CASNLDRINQPQHF.

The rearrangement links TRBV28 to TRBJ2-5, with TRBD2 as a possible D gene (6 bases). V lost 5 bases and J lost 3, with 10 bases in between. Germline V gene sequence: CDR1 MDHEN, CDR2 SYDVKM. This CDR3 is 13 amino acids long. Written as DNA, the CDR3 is TGTGCCAGCAGTCAATGGGGGGAAGAGACCCAGTACTTC. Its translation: CASSQWGEETQYF.

The CDR3 DNA is TGTGCCAGCACGGGGGGGCCGAACTATGGCTACACCTTC. It is translated as CASTGGPNYGYTF. This chain connects TRBV2 to TRBJ1-2; maybe TRBD1 (6 bases). The germline CDR1 and CDR2 sequences are SNHLY and FYNNEI. The CDR3 extends over 13 amino acids. V shed 7 bases and J shed 2 bases, with 11 bases lying between them.

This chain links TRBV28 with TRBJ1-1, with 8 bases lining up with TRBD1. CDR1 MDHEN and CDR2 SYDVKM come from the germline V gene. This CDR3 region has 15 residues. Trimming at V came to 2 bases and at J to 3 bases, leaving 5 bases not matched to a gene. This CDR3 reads CASSLDRGLDTEAFF. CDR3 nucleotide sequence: TGTGCCAGCAGTTTAGACAGGGGATTGGACACTGAAGCTTTCTTT.

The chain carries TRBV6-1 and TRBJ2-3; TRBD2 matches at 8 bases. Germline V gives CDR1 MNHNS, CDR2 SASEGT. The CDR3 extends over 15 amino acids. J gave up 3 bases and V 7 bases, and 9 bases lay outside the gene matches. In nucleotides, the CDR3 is TGTGCCAGCAAAACAAATCGGGGGGGTACAGATACGCAGTATTTT. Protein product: CASKTNRGGTDTQYF.

The CDR3 loop reads CASSQGQGGNSPLHF. The CDR3 DNA follows: TGTGCCAGCAGCCAGGGACAGGGCGGGAATTCACCCCTCCACTTT. The chain is built from TRBV14 and TRBJ1-6, with 9 bases aligning to TRBD1. CDR3 length: 15 amino acids. V shed 3 bases, J shed 7 bases, and the junction held 4 bases outside the gene matches. Germline V gene lookup returns CDR1 SGHDN and CDR2 FVKESK.

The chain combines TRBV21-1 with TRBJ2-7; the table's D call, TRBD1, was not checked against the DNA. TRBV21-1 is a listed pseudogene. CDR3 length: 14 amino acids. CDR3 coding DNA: TGTGCCAGCAGCCCGACGGGACAGGGCGACGAGCAGTACTTC. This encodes CASSPTGQGDEQYF.

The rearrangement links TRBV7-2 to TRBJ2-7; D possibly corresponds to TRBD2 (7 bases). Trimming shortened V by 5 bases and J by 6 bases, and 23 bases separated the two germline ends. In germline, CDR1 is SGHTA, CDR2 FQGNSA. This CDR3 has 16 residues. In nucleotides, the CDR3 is TGTGCCAGCAGCCCAAGCCGGGCGGGGGCACTCATCGAGCAGTACTTC. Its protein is CASSPSRAGALIEQYF.

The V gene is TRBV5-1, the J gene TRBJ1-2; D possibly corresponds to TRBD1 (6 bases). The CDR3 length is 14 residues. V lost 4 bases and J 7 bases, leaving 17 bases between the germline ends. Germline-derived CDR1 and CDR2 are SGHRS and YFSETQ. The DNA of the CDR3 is TGCGCCAGCAGCATGGAAATGCAGGGGCTTGGCTACACCTTC. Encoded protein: CASSMEMQGLGYTF.

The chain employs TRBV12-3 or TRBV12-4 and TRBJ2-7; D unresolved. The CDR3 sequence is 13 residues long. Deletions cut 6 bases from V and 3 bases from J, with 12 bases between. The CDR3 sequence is CASSLDRSYEQYF. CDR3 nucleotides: TGTGCCAGCAGCCTAGACCGGAGCTACGAGCAGTACTTC.

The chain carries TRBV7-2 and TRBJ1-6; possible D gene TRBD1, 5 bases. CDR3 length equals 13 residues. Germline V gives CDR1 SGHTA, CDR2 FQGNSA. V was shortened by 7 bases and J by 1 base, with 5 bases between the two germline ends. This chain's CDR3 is CASKGSYNSPLHF. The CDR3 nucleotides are TGTGCCAGCAAGGGGTCCTATAATTCACCCCTCCACTTT. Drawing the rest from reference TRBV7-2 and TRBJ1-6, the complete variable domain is GAGVSQSPSNKVTEKGKDVELRCDPISGHTALYWYRQSLGQGLEFLIYFQGNSAPDKSGLPSDRFSAERTGGSVSTLTIQRTQQEDSAVYLCASKGSYNSPLHFGNGTRLTVT.

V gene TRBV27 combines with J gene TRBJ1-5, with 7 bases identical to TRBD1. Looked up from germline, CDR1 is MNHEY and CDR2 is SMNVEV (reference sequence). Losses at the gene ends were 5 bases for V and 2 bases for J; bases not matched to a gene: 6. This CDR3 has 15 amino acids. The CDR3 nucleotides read TGTGCCAGCAGTCGACAGGGTTCGCGCAATCAGCCCCAGCATTTT. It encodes CASSRQGSRNQPQHF.

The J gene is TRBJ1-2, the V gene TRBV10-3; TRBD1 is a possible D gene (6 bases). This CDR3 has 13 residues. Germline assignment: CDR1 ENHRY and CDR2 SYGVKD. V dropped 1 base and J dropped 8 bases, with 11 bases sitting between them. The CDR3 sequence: CAISELTGKGYTF. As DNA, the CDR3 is TGTGCCATCAGTGAGTTGACAGGCAAAGGCTACACCTTC.

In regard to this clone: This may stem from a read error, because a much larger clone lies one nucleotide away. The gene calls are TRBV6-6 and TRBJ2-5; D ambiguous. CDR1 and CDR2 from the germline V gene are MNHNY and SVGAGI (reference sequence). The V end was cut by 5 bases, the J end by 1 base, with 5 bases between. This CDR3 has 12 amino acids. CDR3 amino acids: CASSPIQETQYF. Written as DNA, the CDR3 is TGTGCCAGCAGTCCCATCCAAGAGACCCAGTACTTC.

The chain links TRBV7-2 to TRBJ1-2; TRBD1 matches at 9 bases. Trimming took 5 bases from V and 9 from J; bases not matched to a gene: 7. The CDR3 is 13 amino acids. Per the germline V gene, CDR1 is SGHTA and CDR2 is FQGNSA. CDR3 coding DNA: TGTGCCAGCAGCCAACCGGGACAGGGAAGCTACACCTTC. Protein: CASSQPGQGSYTF.

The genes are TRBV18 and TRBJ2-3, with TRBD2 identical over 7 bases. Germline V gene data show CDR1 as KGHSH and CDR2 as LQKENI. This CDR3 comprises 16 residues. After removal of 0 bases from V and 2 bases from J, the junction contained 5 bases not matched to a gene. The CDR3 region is CASSPPTSVYTDTQYF. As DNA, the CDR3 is TGTGCCAGCTCACCACCCACTAGCGTATACACAGATACGCAGTATTTT.

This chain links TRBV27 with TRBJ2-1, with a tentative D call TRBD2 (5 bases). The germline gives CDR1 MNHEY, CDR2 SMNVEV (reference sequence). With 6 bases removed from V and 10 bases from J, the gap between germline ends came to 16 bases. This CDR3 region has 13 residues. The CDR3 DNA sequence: TGTGCCAGCAGCGACCTTCGGAGGAACGAGCAGTTCTTC. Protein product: CASSDLRRNEQFF.

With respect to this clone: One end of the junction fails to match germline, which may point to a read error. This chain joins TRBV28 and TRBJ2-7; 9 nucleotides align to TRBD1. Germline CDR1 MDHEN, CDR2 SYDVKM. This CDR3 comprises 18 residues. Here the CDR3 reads CANSFPGQGRLNSYEQYF. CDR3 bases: TGTGCCAACAGTTTTCCGGGACAGGGACGCCTCAACTCCTACGAGCAGTACTTC. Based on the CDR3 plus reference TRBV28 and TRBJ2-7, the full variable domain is DVKVTQSSRYLVKRTGEKVFLECVQDMDHENMFWYRQDPGLGLRLIYFSYDVKMKEKGDIPEGYSVSREKKERFSLILESASTNQTSMYLCANSFPGQGRLNSYEQYFGPGTRLTVT.

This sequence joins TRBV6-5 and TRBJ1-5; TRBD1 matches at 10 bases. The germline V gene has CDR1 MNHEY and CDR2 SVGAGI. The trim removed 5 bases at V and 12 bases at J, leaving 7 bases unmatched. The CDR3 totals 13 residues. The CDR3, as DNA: TGTGCCAGCAGTCGACAGGGGGCACAGGTCCAGCATTTT. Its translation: CASSRQGAQVQHF.

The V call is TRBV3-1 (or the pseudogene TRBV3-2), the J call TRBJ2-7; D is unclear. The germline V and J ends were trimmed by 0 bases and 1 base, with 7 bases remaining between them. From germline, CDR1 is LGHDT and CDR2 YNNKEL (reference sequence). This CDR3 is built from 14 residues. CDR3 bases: TGTGCCAGCAGCCAAGATCCCCATTCCTACGAGCAGTACTTC. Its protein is CASSQDPHSYEQYF.

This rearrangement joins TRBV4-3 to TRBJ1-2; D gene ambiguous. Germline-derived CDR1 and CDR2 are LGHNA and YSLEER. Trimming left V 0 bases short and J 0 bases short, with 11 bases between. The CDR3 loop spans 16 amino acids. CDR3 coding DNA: TGCGCCAGCAGCCAAGAGGCCGCATCAGCTAACTATGGCTACACCTTC. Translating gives CASSQEAASANYGYTF.